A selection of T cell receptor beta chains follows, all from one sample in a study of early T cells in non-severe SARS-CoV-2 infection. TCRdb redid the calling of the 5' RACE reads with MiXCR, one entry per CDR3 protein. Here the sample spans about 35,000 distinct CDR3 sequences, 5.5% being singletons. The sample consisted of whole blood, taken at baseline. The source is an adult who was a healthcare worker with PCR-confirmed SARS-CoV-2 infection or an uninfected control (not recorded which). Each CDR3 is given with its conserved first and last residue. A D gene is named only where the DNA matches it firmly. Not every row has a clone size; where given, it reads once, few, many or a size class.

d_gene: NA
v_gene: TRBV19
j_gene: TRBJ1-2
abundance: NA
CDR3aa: CASRWDIPGYGYTF
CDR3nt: TGTGCCAGTAGATGGGACATCCCGGGCTATGGCTACACCTTC

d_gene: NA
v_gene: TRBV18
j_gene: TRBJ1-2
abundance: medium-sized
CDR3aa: CASSPLPGENYGYTF
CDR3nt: TGTGCCAGCTCACCTCTCCCGGGGGAAAACTATGGCTACACCTTC

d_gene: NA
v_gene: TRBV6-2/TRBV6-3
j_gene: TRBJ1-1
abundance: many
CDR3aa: CASSPTRNTEAFF
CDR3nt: TGTGCCAGCAGTCCAACCAGGAACACTGAAGCTTTCTTT

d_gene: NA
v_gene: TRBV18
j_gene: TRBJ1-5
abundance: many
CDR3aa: CASSPRSRGPQHF
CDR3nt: TGTGCCAGCTCACCACGCTCCCGGGGGCCCCAGCATTTT

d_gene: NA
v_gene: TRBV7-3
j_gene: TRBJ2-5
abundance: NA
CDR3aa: CASSSSAEGSQYF
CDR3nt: TGTGCCAGCAGCTCGAGCGCCGAGGGGTCCCAGTACTTC

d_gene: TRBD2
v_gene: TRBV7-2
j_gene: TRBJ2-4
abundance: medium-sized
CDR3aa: CASSSGTRDGDIQYF
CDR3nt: TGTGCCAGCAGCTCCGGGACTAGAGATGGTGACATTCAGTACTTC

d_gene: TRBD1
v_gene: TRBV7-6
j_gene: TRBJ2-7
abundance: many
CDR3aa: CASSLGDRGAYEQYF
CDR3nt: TGTGCCAGCAGCCTAGGGGACAGGGGTGCCTACGAGCAGTACTTC

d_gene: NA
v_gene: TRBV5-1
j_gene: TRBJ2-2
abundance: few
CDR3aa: CASSTTGVVTGELFF
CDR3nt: TGCGCCAGCTCCACGACGGGAGTCGTTACCGGGGAGCTGTTTTTT

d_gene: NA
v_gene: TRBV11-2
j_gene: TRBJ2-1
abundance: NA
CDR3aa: CASSYTTGFSSYNEQFF
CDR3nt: TGTGCCAGCAGCTACACAACAGGGTTCAGCTCCTACAATGAGCAGTTCTTC

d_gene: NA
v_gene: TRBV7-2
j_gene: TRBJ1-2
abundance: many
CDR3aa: CASSTPSQGRNYGYTF
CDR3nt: TGTGCCAGCAGCACCCCATCCCAGGGGAGGAACTATGGCTACACCTTC

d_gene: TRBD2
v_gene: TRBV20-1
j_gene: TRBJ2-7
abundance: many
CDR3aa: CSAPPRGSYYEQYF
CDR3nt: TGCAGTGCCCCCCCCCGCGGGAGTTACTACGAGCAGTACTTC

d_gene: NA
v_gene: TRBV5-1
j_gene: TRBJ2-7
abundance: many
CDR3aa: CASSLVLSSYEQYF
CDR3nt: TGCGCCAGCAGCTTGGTCCTAAGCTCCTACGAGCAGTACTTC

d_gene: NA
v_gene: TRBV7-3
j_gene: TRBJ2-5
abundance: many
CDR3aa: CASSLASGETQYF
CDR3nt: TGTGCCAGCAGCTTAGCCTCAGGAGAGACCCAGTACTTC

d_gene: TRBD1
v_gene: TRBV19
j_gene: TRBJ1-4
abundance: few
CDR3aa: CASGDRATNEKLFF
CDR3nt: TGTGCCAGTGGGGACAGGGCAACTAATGAAAAACTGTTTTTT

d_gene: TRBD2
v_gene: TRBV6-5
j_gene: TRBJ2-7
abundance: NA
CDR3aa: CATSREGGPKQEQYF
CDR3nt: TGTGCCACCTCCCGGGAGGGGGGGCCCAAGCAAGAGCAGTACTTC

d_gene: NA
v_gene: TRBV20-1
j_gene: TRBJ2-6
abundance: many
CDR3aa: CVFRSGANVLTF
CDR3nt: TGCGTGTTTCGCTCTGGGGCCAACGTCCTGACTTTC

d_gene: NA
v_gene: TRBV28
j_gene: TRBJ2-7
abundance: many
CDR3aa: CASSWEDEQYF
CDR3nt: TGTGCCAGCAGTTGGGAGGACGAGCAGTACTTC

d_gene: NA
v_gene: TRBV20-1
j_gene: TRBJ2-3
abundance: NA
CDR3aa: CSARDPGGTRTDTQYF
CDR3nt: TGCAGTGCTAGAGATCCGGGCGGGACTCGCACAGATACGCAGTATTTT

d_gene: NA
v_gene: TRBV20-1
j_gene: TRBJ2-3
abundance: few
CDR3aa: CSASLPPAGPTDTQYF
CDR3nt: TGCAGTGCTTCCCTCCCCCCCGCGGGGCCCACAGATACGCAGTATTTT

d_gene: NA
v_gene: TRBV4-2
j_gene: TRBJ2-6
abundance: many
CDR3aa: CASRATGTGANVLTF
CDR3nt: TGTGCCAGCAGAGCAACAGGGACTGGGGCCAACGTCCTGACTTTC

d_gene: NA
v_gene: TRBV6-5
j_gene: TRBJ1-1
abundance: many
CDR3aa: CASSYEKGVANTEAFF
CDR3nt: TGTGCCAGCAGTTACGAAAAAGGGGTGGCGAACACTGAAGCTTTCTTT

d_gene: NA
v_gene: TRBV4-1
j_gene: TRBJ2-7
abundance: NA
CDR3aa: CASSQGGSGILEQYF
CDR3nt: TGCGCCAGCAGCCAAGGTGGATCGGGGATACTCGAGCAGTACTTC

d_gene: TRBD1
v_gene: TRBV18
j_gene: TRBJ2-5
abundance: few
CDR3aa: CASLPGQRYQETQYF
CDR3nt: TGTGCCAGTCTACCGGGACAGAGGTACCAAGAGACCCAGTACTTC

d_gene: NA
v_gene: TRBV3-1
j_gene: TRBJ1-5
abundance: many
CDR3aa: CASSQDRQPQHF
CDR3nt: TGTGCCAGCAGCCAAGATAGGCAGCCCCAGCATTTT

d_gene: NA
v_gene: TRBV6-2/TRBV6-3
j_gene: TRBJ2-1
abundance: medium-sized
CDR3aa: CASSLRWRSDEQFF
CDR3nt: TGTGCCAGCAGTTTAAGGTGGAGAAGTGATGAGCAGTTCTTC

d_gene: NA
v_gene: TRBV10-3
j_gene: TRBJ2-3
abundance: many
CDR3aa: CAISGLADTQYF
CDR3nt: TGTGCCATCAGTGGGTTGGCAGATACGCAGTATTTT

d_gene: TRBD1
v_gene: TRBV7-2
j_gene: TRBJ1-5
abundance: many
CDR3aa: CASSRQGGNQPQHF
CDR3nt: TGTGCCAGCAGTAGACAGGGAGGCAATCAGCCCCAGCATTTT

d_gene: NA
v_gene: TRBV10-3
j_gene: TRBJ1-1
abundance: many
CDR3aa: CATEGTRETEAFF
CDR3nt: TGTGCCACCGAGGGCACGAGGGAGACTGAAGCTTTCTTT

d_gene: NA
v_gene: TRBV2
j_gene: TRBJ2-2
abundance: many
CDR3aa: CASSPTETGELFF
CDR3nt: TGTGCCAGCAGTCCCACAGAGACCGGGGAGCTGTTTTTT

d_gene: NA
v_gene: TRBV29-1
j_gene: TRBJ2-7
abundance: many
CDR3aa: CSAKASGRGYEQYF
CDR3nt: TGCAGCGCCAAAGCGTCGGGCAGGGGATACGAGCAGTACTTC

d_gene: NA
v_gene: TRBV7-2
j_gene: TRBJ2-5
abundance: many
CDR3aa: CASSLGAAIETQYF
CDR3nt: TGTGCCAGCAGCTTAGGGGCTGCCATAGAGACCCAGTACTTC

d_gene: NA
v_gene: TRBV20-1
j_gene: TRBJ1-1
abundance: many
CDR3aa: CSASDPYKGVGAFF
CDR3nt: TGCAGTGCTAGTGATCCTTACAAGGGGGTTGGGGCTTTCTTT

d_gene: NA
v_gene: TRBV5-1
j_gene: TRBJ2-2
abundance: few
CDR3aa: CASRRDPSLTGELFF
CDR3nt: TGCGCCAGTCGTAGGGACCCGTCCTTGACCGGGGAGCTGTTTTTT

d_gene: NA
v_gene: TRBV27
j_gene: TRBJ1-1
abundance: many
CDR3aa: CASSFSRGRTEAFF
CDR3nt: TGTGCCAGCAGTTTCTCGAGGGGACGGACTGAAGCTTTCTTT

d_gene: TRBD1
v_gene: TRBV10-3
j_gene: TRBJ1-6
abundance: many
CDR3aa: CAINDREGSPLHF
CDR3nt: TGTGCCATCAATGACAGGGAGGGTTCACCCCTCCACTTT

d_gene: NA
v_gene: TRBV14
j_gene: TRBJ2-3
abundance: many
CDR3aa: CASSQPRHTDTQYF
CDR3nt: TGTGCCAGCAGCCAACCTCGTCACACAGATACGCAGTATTTT

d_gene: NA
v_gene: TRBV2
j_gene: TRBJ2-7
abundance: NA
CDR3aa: CASTSGTPSDEQYF
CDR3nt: TGTGCCAGCACCTCCGGGACCCCGTCGGACGAGCAGTACTTC

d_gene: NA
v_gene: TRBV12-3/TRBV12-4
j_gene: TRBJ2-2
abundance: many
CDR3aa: CASSAPLLAGFISGELFF
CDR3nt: TGTGCCAGCAGCGCCCCCCTATTGGCGGGGTTTATCTCCGGGGAGCTGTTTTTT

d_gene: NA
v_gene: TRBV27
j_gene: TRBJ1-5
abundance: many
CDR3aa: CASSSPNQPQHF
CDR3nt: TGTGCCAGCAGTTCCCCCAATCAGCCCCAGCATTTT

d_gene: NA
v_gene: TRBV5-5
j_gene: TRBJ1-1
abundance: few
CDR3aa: CASSFTPDWNTEAFF
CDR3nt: TGTGCCAGCAGCTTCACACCGGACTGGAACACTGAAGCTTTCTTT

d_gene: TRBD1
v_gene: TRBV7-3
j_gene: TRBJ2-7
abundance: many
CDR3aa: CASSWTGTGVDEQYF
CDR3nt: TGTGCCAGCAGCTGGACCGGGACAGGGGTGGACGAGCAGTACTTC

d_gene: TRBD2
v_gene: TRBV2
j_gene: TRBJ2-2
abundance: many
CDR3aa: CASSAPSGMDTGELFF
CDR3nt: TGTGCCAGCAGTGCTCCTAGCGGGATGGACACCGGGGAGCTGTTTTTT

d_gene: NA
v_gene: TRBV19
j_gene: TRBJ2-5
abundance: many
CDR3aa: CASSMNGLQETQYF
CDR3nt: TGTGCCAGTAGTATGAACGGATTACAAGAGACCCAGTACTTC

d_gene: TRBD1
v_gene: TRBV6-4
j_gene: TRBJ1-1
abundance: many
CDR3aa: CASSATGDTEAFF
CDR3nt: TGTGCCAGCAGTGCAACAGGGGACACTGAAGCTTTCTTT

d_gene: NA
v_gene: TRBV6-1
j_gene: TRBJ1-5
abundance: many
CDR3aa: CASKRGGRDQPQHF
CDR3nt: TGTGCCAGCAAGCGGGGGGGCAGAGATCAGCCCCAGCATTTT

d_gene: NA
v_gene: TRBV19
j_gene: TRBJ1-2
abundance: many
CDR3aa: CASSIGHVYGYTF
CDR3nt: TGTGCCAGTAGTATAGGACACGTCTATGGCTACACCTTC